The rows below give T cell receptor beta chains drawn from one sample of a study of blood T cells in healthy people across ages. TCRdb reprocessed the 5' RACE reads with MiXCR, giving one entry per CDR3 protein. The sample lists about 1,400,000 distinct CDR3 sequences, 40% to 50% occurring once. Sequencing was performed on blood. Receptor source: a woman aged 18-29 years in good health. The CDR3 runs from the conserved cysteine through the conserved F or W. D genes are given only for firm matches. Clone size is shown for a subset of rows, as once, few, many or a class of expanded clone.

TRBJ1-5 | few | TRBV7-9 | - | CASTATDSNQPQHF | TGTGCCAGCACCGCGACAGATAGCAATCAGCCCCAGCATTTT
TRBJ2-5 | - | TRBV20-1 | - | CSAIPQTQYF | TGCAGTGCTATCCCTCAGACCCAGTACTTC
TRBJ2-7 | - | TRBV6-5 | - | CASTTGAGATYEQYF | TGTGCCAGCACCACCGGGGCAGGGGCGACCTACGAGCAGTACTTC
TRBJ2-3 | few | TRBV20-1 | TRBD2 | CSAESGGASGTDTQYF | TGCAGTGCTGAGAGCGGGGGGGCCTCAGGTACAGATACGCAGTATTTT
TRBJ1-4 | - | TRBV6-1 | TRBD1 | CASSEAETGGGREKLFF | TGTGCCAGCAGTGAAGCCGAGACAGGGGGCGGACGGGAAAAACTGTTTTTT
TRBJ2-1 | - | TRBV7-9 | TRBD1 | CASSSGTGKEFF | TGTGCCAGCAGCTCAGGGACAGGCAAGGAGTTCTTC
TRBJ2-5 | - | TRBV3-1 | TRBD2 | CASSRDSGSSYNEQYF | TGTGCCAGCAGTCGCGATAGCGGGTCGTCCTATAATGAGCAGTACTTC
TRBJ2-5 | - | TRBV4-1 | - | CASSHPLMTGSKETQYF | TGCGCCAGCAGCCACCCCCTTATGACAGGTTCAAAGGAGACCCAGTACTTC
TRBJ2-1 | - | TRBV5-1 | TRBD1 | CASSPDRAHEQFF | TGCGCCAGCAGCCCGGACAGGGCCCATGAGCAGTTCTTC
TRBJ1-2 | - | TRBV5-6 | - | CASSPQTAAGYGYTF | TGTGCCAGCAGCCCTCAGACAGCCGCGGGCTATGGCTACACCTTC
TRBJ2-2 | - | TRBV29-1 | TRBD2 | CSVSSGGPNTGELFF | TGCAGCGTTTCCAGCGGGGGACCTAACACCGGGGAGCTGTTTTTT
TRBJ1-3 | few | TRBV7-7 | TRBD1 | CASSFGTGRGNTIYF | TGTGCTAGCAGCTTTGGGACAGGGCGCGGAAACACCATATATTTT
TRBJ2-3 | - | TRBV10-3 | TRBD1 | CAISEKDRVGVDTQYF | TGTGCCATCAGTGAGAAAGACAGGGTGGGAGTGGATACGCAGTATTTT
TRBJ2-7 | few | TRBV4-1 | - | CASSQGVGGSSYEQYF | TGCGCCAGCAGCCAAGGAGTGGGGGGTAGCTCCTACGAGCAGTACTTC
TRBJ2-3 | - | TRBV29-1 | TRBD2 | CSVYEVRAGETDTQYF | TGCAGCGTTTACGAGGTTCGAGCGGGAGAAACAGATACGCAGTATTTT
TRBJ2-1 | many | TRBV16 | - | CASSQWSNEQFF | TGTGCCAGCAGCCAATGGAGTAATGAGCAGTTCTTC
TRBJ2-1 | - | TRBV18 | - | CASSPPFGSGVATLDNEQFF | TGTGCCAGCTCACCACCGTTTGGTTCAGGGGTTGCCACCCTTGACAATGAGCAGTTCTTC
TRBJ2-6 | - | TRBV16 | - | CASSHSPGTVSGANVLTF | TGTGCCAGCAGCCATTCCCCGGGGACCGTCTCTGGGGCCAACGTCCTGACTTTC
TRBJ1-2 | - | TRBV6-5 | - | CASSPTAPHGYTF | TGTGCCAGCAGCCCGACAGCTCCCCATGGCTACACCTTC
TRBJ2-1 | - | TRBV4-1 | TRBD1 | CASSTGGLLGDEQFF | TGCGCCAGCAGCACAGGGGGCCTTCTTGGCGATGAGCAGTTCTTC
TRBJ2-7 | - | TRBV30 | - | CAWSVWLVNEQYF | TGTGCCTGGAGTGTGTGGCTAGTGAACGAGCAGTACTTC
TRBJ2-3 | - | TRBV12-3/TRBV12-4 | - | CASSWGTTDTQYF | TGTGCCAGCAGTTGGGGGACCACAGATACGCAGTATTTT
TRBJ2-7 | few | TRBV4-1 | - | CASSQESKGLGQYF | TGCGCCAGCAGCCAAGAATCGAAAGGGCTCGGGCAGTACTTC
TRBJ1-2 | - | TRBV6-1 | TRBD1 | CAHPGTAGDGYGYTF | TGTGCCCACCCTGGGACAGCCGGTGATGGCTATGGCTACACCTTC
TRBJ2-7 | few | TRBV11-2 | - | CASSSMDGAKSYEQYF | TGTGCCAGCAGCTCCATGGACGGGGCAAAGTCCTACGAGCAGTACTTC
TRBJ1-6 | few | TRBV14 | - | CASSQGTFGGSPLHF | TGTGCCAGCAGCCAAGGGACCTTCGGCGGTTCACCCCTCCACTTT
TRBJ1-4 | - | TRBV20-1 | TRBD1 | CSATQGTNEKLFF | TGCAGTGCTACACAGGGGACTAATGAAAAACTGTTTTTT
TRBJ2-7 | few | TRBV2 | - | CASTGGRSPYEQYF | TGTGCCAGCACGGGGGGCCGGTCCCCCTACGAGCAGTACTTC
TRBJ2-2 | few | TRBV12-3/TRBV12-4 | TRBD1 | CASSLHPGTGNTGELFF | TGTGCCAGCAGTTTGCATCCCGGGACAGGGAACACCGGGGAGCTGTTTTTT
TRBJ1-2 | - | TRBV6-5 | - | CASSITGDSLYGYTF | TGTGCCAGCAGTATTACGGGAGACTCCCTCTATGGCTACACCTTC